This is a list of T cell receptor beta chains from one sample in a study of blood T cell repertoires in COVID-19. Sequencing was performed with immunoSEQ multiplex PCR; in TCRdb, only in-frame clones are kept and a portion is missing. The sample lists about 280,000 clones, roughly 85% occurring once. Material: peripheral blood. All receptors derive from a human donor in a cohort sampled during active COVID-19. Each CDR3 is given with its conserved first and last residue. For some rows the clone size is stated as once, few or many, or as a class when expanded; others skip it.

>TRBJ1-1|TRBV6-5|once
CASSSTLNTEAFF
>TRBJ2-1|TRBV5-1|once
CASSLLIGRALGEQFF
>TRBJ2-7|TRBV7-2|NA
CASSPDRAYEQYF
>TRBJ1-1|TRBV18|few
CASSPGGVQGEAFF
>TRBJ2-7|TRBV4-3|NA
CASSQASGGGYEQYF
>TRBJ1-5|TRBV6-9|NA
CASSYSSDYSNQPQHF
>TRBJ2-1|TRBV12-5|NA
CASGSGTSGSYNEQFF
>TRBJ2-7|TRBV3-1/TRBV3-2|NA
CASSQLNSYEQYF
>TRBJ1-4|TRBV11-2|NA
CASSFNSRVLTNEKLFF
>TRBJ2-7|TRBV10-3|NA
CASATSGSYEQYF
>TRBJ2-1|TRBV7-8|NA
CASSRSGSSYNEQFF
>TRBJ1-4|TRBV4-2|NA
CASSQDGQGAEKLFF
>TRBJ1-5|TRBV30|few
CAWSIQGPNQPQHF
>TRBJ2-1|TRBV7-2|once
CASSLGGAPSYNEQFF
>TRBJ1-3|TRBV6-6|NA
CASSQNPRDRVGNTIYF
>TRBJ2-5|TRBV10-3|NA
CAISHQAQETQYF
>TRBJ1-1|TRBV7-2|few
CASSFNRVGTEAFF
>TRBJ1-1|TRBV19|NA
CASSIVQGAGTEAFF
>TRBJ1-1|TRBV7-2|NA
CASSPRSSGLMLEAFF
>TRBJ2-7|TRBV9|once
CASSVGSPGRGDYEQYF
>TRBJ1-4|TRBV15|NA
CATSRGSANEKLFF
>TRBJ1-3|TRBV6-1|few
CASSENAVLSGNTIYF
>TRBJ2-5|TRBV3-1/TRBV3-2|few
CASSQDGTSEETQYF
>TRBJ1-6|TRBV27|NA
CASSPPPGHSPLHF
>TRBJ2-3|TRBV5-1|NA
CASSWRQGNTDTQYF
>TRBJ1-6|TRBV5-1|NA
CASSVGENSPLHF
>TRBJ2-7|TRBV4-1|once
CASSQDPHLGLSSYEQYF
>TRBJ1-2|TRBV12-3/TRBV12-4|NA
CASSSLGAEGYTF
>TRBJ2-5|TRBV5-1|NA
CASSKGDRVRETQYF
>TRBJ2-1|TRBV5-1|few
CASSSGQAGIREQFF
>TRBJ2-1|TRBV5-1|many
CASSLGLPRGNEQFF
>TRBJ2-2|TRBV5-1|few
CASSQLRGANTGELFF
>TRBJ1-1|TRBV24-1|few
CATSATGGEAFF
>TRBJ2-2|TRBV5-1|NA
CASSFLSGGGTGELFF
>TRBJ2-7|TRBV15|NA
CATSRDGTSGGEQYF
>TRBJ2-1|TRBV10-3|once
CAISGTSGNEQFF
>TRBJ2-5|TRBV5-6|once
CASSSGIASGSTETQYF
>TRBJ2-5|TRBV5-4|NA
CASRRELLQLEQETQYF
>TRBJ2-5|TRBV5-4|NA
CASSLDGRIQETQYF
>TRBJ1-5|TRBV19|NA
CASSAKQGGNQPQHF
>TRBJ1-2|TRBV2|NA
CASSVLSQGHGYTF
>TRBJ1-6|TRBV5-1|once
CASSPVGGWNADSPLHF
>TRBJ1-2|TRBV7-8|few
CASSLEWDREQPDAGYTF
>TRBJ1-6|TRBV27|NA
CASSFLTGVNSPLHF
>TRBJ2-1|TRBV6-5|NA
CASRATMSSYNEQFF
>TRBJ2-7|TRBV27|NA
CASSFQRGVNYEQYF
>TRBJ1-2|TRBV19|NA
CASSRTGSNYGYTF
>TRBJ2-7|TRBV10-3|NA
CAITEGGNFNEQYF
>TRBJ2-2|TRBV7-2|few
CASRQTSSNGELFF